This T cell receptor beta chain emerged from a study of blood T cell repertoires in COVID-19 (dated by TCRdb to the early 2020s). With regard to the full study: Collaborator samples came from the United States, Italy and Spain and covered acute and convalescent phases of COVID-19. The material from the prospective study consisted of cDNA or gDNA derived from T cells, B-cell-depleted T cells, or PBMCs. Deeply sampled blood TCRbeta repertoires from subjects exposed to, actively infected with, or recovered from COVID-19 were included in the dataset. The repertoires were made available in a free public database intended to serve as a resource for research on the immune response to SARS-CoV-2. Samples were obtained from the ongoing ImmuneRACE study (first 160 participants) and from about 1,300 subjects provided by 6 global collaborators. The sample metadata nearly always contained a de-identified subject ID, COVID-19 status, age in years and sex. Where available, HLA class I and class II types were taken from metadata supplied by the sample provider and were not determined by assay-based typing.

This clone came up once. This clone's antigen is unknown. Per-base qualities were not stored, and no clone one base away is much larger. The CDR3 spans 12 residues, from the cysteine through the phenylalanine. The only DNA kept is the CDR3, 36 bases in frame from the first base. Taken from the germline V gene, the CDR1 and CDR2 loops are SGHAT and FQNNGV. V and J are truncated by 6 bases and 7 bases respectively, leaving an intervening sequence of 10 bases. TCRbeta CDR3 regions were amplified from genomic DNA using the immunoSEQ Assay, a bias-controlled multiplex PCR. The source study handled its data this way. Nucleated cell counts per sample were estimated from amplification of reference gene primers within the assay. To quantify the absolute abundance of each unique TCRbeta CDR3 rearrangement, sequence reads were collapsed and filtered. Productive Simpson clonality was computed per sample as the square root of Simpson's diversity index over productive rearrangements. TCRdb retrieved this table from immuneACCESS and kept in-frame rearrangements only. Not all clones are present; in checked studies, unresolved V genes account for under half, and no reason is known for the remainder. D and trimming were read from the DNA, whereas the V and J calls and clone size are those reported in that table. This sample holds 70,000 to 80,000 clones; around 80% were observed only once. Roughly 13% of the sample is taken by the ten largest.

General study outcomes and caveats: Clinical and demographic metadata were provided uncurated, with the amount varying by source and participant.

Each collaborating institution followed its own protocols to collect whole blood in K2EDTA tubes. For TCRbeta analysis, collaborator samples were shipped as frozen whole blood, as isolated PBMCs, or as DNA extracted from either sample type. This TCR was sampled from a woman of 80 years or more with acute or convalescent COVID-19. Sequencing used peripheral blood. In this chain, TRBV11-2 is recombined with TRBJ2-1; a confident D gene designation cannot be given. CDR3 region: CASRSLRNEQFF. The bases are TGTGCCAGCAGATCCTTACGGAATGAGCAGTTCTTC. Full variable domain (CDR3 extended with the reference TRBV11-2 and TRBJ2-1 proteins): EAGVAQSPRYKIIEKRQSVAFWCNPISGHATLYWYQQILGQGPKLLIQFQNNGVVDDSQLPKDRFSAERLKGVDSTLKIQPAKLEDSAVYLCASRSLRNEQFFGPGTRLTVL.